A single count supports the clone carrying this T cell receptor beta chain. The data are from a study of blood T cell repertoires in COVID-19. Study at large: The origin of the acute and convalescent COVID-19 samples was the United States, Italy and Spain. T cells, B-cell-depleted T cells, or PBMCs provided the cDNA or gDNA that served as material.

Per the original methods: Quantification of nucleated cells was approximated via reference gene primer amplification. Profiled with immunoSEQ multiplex PCR; TCRdb holds only in-frame clones, not every one. V, J and clone size reflect that table, while D and trimming were determined from the DNA. The table has about 21,000 clones, 60% to 85% seen once. V was trimmed by 2 bases and J by 2 bases, leaving 20 bases between them. Germline assignment: CDR1 MNHNS and CDR2 SASEGT. The CDR3 runs 18 residues. This sequence joins TRBV6-1 and TRBJ2-3; perhaps TRBD1 as D (5 bases). Sequenced input: peripheral blood. This sequence was found in a man at least 80 years old with acute or convalescent COVID-19. The CDR3 protein is CASSELAWAGWTTDTQYF. CDR3 DNA sequence: TGTGCCAGCAGTGAACTCGCGTGGGCAGGGTGGACCACAGATACGCAGTATTTT.